This TCR beta chain was found in a study of technical replicates of blood from a handful of donors. Clones were read by immunoSEQ multiplex PCR, and TCRdb kept only the in-frame ones, dropping some. The repertoire holds about 70,000 clones, with approximately 97% as singletons. Trimming pared 3 bases from V and 6 bases from J, leaving 14 bases between. The CDR3 contains 14 residues. CDR1 and CDR2 (germline): GTSNPN, SVGIG (reference sequence). This clone was seen once. The specimen was T cells isolated from PBMCs. The TCR sequence derives from a human donor in good health. V is TRBV30 and J is TRBJ2-2, with a tentative D call TRBD1 (7 bases). The DNA of the CDR3 is TGTGCCTGGAGAAGTCAGGGGGGCGCCGGGGAGCTGTTTTTT. Its translation is CAWRSQGGAGELFF. Together with reference TRBV30 and TRBJ2-2, the CDR3 gives the full variable domain: SQTIHQWPATLVQPVGSPLSLECTVEGTSNPNLYWYRQAAGRGLQLLFYSVGIGQISSEVPQNLSASRPQDRQFILSSKKLLLSDSGFYLCAWRSQGGAGELFFGEGSRLTVL.